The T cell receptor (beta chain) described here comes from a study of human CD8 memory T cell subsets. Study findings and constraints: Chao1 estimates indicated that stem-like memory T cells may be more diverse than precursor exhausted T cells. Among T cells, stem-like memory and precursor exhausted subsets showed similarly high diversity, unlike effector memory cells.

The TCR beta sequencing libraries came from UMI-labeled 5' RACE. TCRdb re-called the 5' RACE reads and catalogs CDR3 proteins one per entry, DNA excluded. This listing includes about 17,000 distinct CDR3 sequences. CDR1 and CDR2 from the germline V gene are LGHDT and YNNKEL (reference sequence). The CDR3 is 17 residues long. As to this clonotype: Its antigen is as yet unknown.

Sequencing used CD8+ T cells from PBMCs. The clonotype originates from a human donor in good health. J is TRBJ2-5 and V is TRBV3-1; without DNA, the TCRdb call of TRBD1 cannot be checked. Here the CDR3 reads CASSQDLPGGTQETQYF.